Below, 15 T cell receptor beta chains from the same sample are listed, as sequenced in a study of CD8+CD57+ T cells in acquired aplastic anemia (dated by TCRdb to 2017 to 2018). Sequencing instrument: Illumina HiSeq 2000. Profiling of TCR beta VDJ combinations and CDR3 sequences used genomic DNA as the template. TCRdb applied fastp at Q25 and MiXCR to the public reads, then kept only in-frame beta chains. Every distinct CDR3 protein forms one entry, paired with its most common genes and DNA. The sample contains about 160,000 distinct CDR3 sequences, around 45% of them found a single time. The top ten clones comprise 0.85% to 1.3% of the sample. The sequenced sample consisted of sorted CD4+, CD8+, or CD8+CD57+ T cells (not recorded which) from PBMCs. These receptors were collected from a human donor in good health.

The rearrangement uses TRBV11-3 and TRBJ1-3; D is unresolved. Germline CDR1 SGHNT, CDR2 YENEEA. With 1 base removed from V and 8 bases from J, the gap between germline ends came to 15 bases. CDR3 length: 15 amino acids. The CDR3: CASSLVSTVGDTIYF. In nucleotides, the CDR3 is TGTGCCAGCAGCTTAGTAAGCACAGTCGGGGACACCATATATTTT.

This clonotype was picked up many times. V usage is TRBV7-8 and J usage is TRBJ1-1, with D possibly TRBD1 on 5 matching bases. CDR3 length: 15 residues. The V gene lost 5 bases and the J gene lost 0 bases, with 13 bases spanning the gap. Germline V gene lookup returns CDR1 SGHVS and CDR2 FQNEAQ. In DNA, the CDR3 is TGTGCCAGCAGCCCCATTGACAGCCTGAACACTGAAGCTTTCTTT. Translated: CASSPIDSLNTEAFF. The whole variable domain, filled in from reference TRBV7-8 and TRBJ1-1, reads GAGVSQSPRYKVAKRGQDVALRCDPISGHVSLFWYQQALGQGPEFLTYFQNEAQLDKSGLPSDRFFAERPEGSVSTLKIQRTQQEDSAVYLCASSPIDSLNTEAFFGQGTRLTVV.

This clonotype was observed a handful of times. The chain couples TRBV12-3 or TRBV12-4 to TRBJ2-7; 7 bases line up with TRBD2. The CDR3 spans 13 residues. V gave up 3 bases and J gave up 3 bases; unmatched junction bases: 2. The CDR3 DNA sequence: TGTGCCAGCAGTTTGCGGGAGCTCTACGAGCAGTACTTC. Residues: CASSLRELYEQYF.

V gene TRBV12-3 or TRBV12-4 combines with J gene TRBJ1-6; D is unresolved. The CDR3 is 13 residues long. The V and J ends lost 6 bases and 7 bases respectively, with 10 bases between them. Written as DNA, the CDR3 is TGTGCCAGCAGCCGGGTTCGGAATTCACCCCTCCACTTT. Translation: CASSRVRNSPLHF.

In regard to this clonotype: Mismatch with germline at one junction end may stem from a read error. The chain recombines TRBV6-1 with TRBJ2-2, with 7 bases lining up with TRBD2. From germline, CDR1 is MNHNS and CDR2 SASEGT. The CDR3 has 15 amino acids. Here the CDR3 reads CASRPGLFNIGELFF. CDR3 nucleotides: TGTGCCAGCAGGCCGGGACTATTCAACATCGGGGAGCTGTTTTTT.

This clonotype was recorded at least ten times. The chain combines TRBV27 with TRBJ2-7, with 8 bases lining up with TRBD1. CDR1 and CDR2 from the germline V gene are MNHEY and SMNVEV (reference sequence). The V gene end was trimmed by 0 bases and the J gene end by 3 bases; junction bases not matched to a gene: 7. The CDR3 sequence is 16 residues long. The CDR3 loop reads CASSLSGQGRFYEQYF. CDR3 DNA: TGTGCCAGCAGTTTATCTGGACAGGGTCGATTCTACGAGCAGTACTTC.

This clonotype was recorded at least ten times. J is TRBJ1-2 and V is TRBV5-6; 9 bases match TRBD1. Germline assignment: CDR1 SGHDT and CDR2 YYEEEE. V shed 5 bases, J shed 4 bases, and the junction held 6 bases outside the gene matches. CDR3 length equals 14 residues. The CDR3 sequence: CASRFGQGIYGYTF. The CDR3 nucleotides read TGTGCCAGCAGGTTCGGACAGGGGATCTATGGCTACACCTTC.

The V gene is TRBV20-1, the J gene TRBJ2-3; 7 bases match TRBD1. V was pared by 6 bases and J by 3 bases, with 18 bases of the junction left unmatched. The CDR3 consists of 17 residues. From germline, CDR1 is DFQATT and CDR2 SNEGSKA (reference sequence). The CDR3 protein is CSAQRFLRQGSTDTQYF. DNA for the CDR3: TGCAGTGCCCAGAGATTCTTGAGACAGGGTAGTACAGATACGCAGTATTTT.

The J gene is TRBJ2-7, the V gene TRBV7-3; TRBD1 might be the D (6 bases). From germline, CDR1 is SGHTA and CDR2 FQGTGA. V lost 3 bases, J lost 4 bases, and 13 bases lay in between. This CDR3 comprises 14 residues. Here the CDR3 reads CASSLAAGVYEQYF. CDR3 nucleotides: TGTGCCAGCAGCTTGGCGGCAGGGGTATACGAGCAGTACTTC.

The rearrangement links TRBV19 to TRBJ1-3; D uncertain. This CDR3 has 16 amino acids. V lost 4 bases and J 0 bases, leaving 13 bases between the germline ends. Per the germline V gene, CDR1 is LNHDA and CDR2 is SQIVND (reference sequence). DNA of the CDR3: TGTGCCAGTAGTAAAGCGGGGTTTATCTCTGGAAACACCATATATTTT. Translation gives CASSKAGFISGNTIYF.

The J gene is TRBJ2-1, the V gene TRBV4-1, with 9 bases aligning to TRBD2. The CDR3 length is 17 residues. Germline-derived CDR1 and CDR2 are MGHRA and YSYEKL. Trimming removed 0 bases from V and 9 bases from J; junction bases left unmatched: 12. CDR3 nucleotides: TGCGCCAGCAGCCAAGAAGGACTAGCGATCGGGCCGCGTGAGCAGTTCTTC. It codes for CASSQEGLAIGPREQFF.

This clonotype has a handful of counts. A much larger clone sits a single nucleotide away, making a read error possible. The chain uses TRBV20-1 and TRBJ2-5, with no clear D. CDR1 is DFQATT, CDR2 SNEGSKA, per germline (reference sequence). This CDR3 is built from 12 residues. This chain's CDR3 is CSAFDTAETRYF. The DNA of the CDR3 is TGCAGTGCTTTTGACACGGCGGAGACCCGGTACTTC.

This clonotype has just a few counts. The rearrangement uses TRBV20-1 and TRBJ1-1; D is unclear. This CDR3 comprises 13 residues. Germline V gene data show CDR1 as DFQATT and CDR2 as SNEGSKA (reference sequence). Between the trimmed V and J ends, which lost 6 bases and 6 bases, there was a span of 17 bases. CDR3 bases: TGCAGTGCAAGTCAGACTCTTGGGGCTGAAGCTTTCTTT. Protein: CSASQTLGAEAFF.

The chain combines TRBV27 with TRBJ2-1; D unclear. CDR3 length: 13 amino acids. From germline, CDR1 is MNHEY and CDR2 SMNVEV (reference sequence). V lost 5 bases and J lost 9, with 14 bases in between. Here the CDR3 reads CASSPYPRGEQFF. CDR3 DNA: TGTGCCAGCAGTCCCTACCCTCGTGGTGAGCAGTTCTTC.

The rearrangement uses TRBV5-1 and TRBJ2-1; D perhaps matches TRBD1 (5 bases). Germline V gene data show CDR1 as SGHRS and CDR2 as YFSETQ. The CDR3 sequence is 16 residues long. V was cut by 0 bases and J by 4 bases, with 14 bases left in between. CDR3 region: CASSLEGNTIYNEQFF. The DNA of the CDR3 is TGCGCCAGCAGCTTGGAGGGGAACACCATTTACAATGAGCAGTTCTTC.